This T cell receptor beta chain emerged from a study of molecular identifiers for immune sequencing clone quantification. Overall study: Naive CD8 RNA (about 19,000 or 110,000 cells) was divided into five aliquots, with four sequenced.

TCRdb itself ran the PCR reads through MiXCR, one entry per CDR3 protein. This table holds more than 550,000 distinct CDR3 sequences, 25% found once. The V end lost 2 bases, the J end lost 1 base, and 11 bases lay between the germline ends. The germline CDR1 and CDR2 sequences are GTSNPN and SVGIG (reference sequence). The CDR3 runs to 14 residues. Libraries from naive CD8 cells were generated from around 18,000 to 910,000 sorted cells (with 10%, 30% or 50% RNA). V is TRBV30 and J is TRBJ2-5; no clear D. Sequencing used naive CD8+ T cells from blood, with Jurkat cell RNA spiked in. This sample's subset: FACS-sorted CD8+CD4-CCR7+CD45RA+ naive T cells. The source is a human donor in good health. Some libraries in this study had Jurkat cell RNA spiked in. The CDR3: CAWSSTSRQETQYF. CDR3 DNA: TGTGCCTGGAGTTCAACATCCCGCCAAGAGACCCAGTACTTC.